This TCR beta chain was obtained from a study of shared clonotypes between healthy human individuals (dated by TCRdb to about 2020). Regarding the research as a whole: The cohort comprised a couple of women and a few men aged 18 to 49 years. For each donor, CD4 naive and CD4 memory were each given three plates, CD8 naive was given two plates, and CD8 memory was given one plate. Blood TCR repertoires of five healthy adults were deeply sequenced to estimate repertoire size and the extent of clonotype sharing between individuals. Different laboratories and diverse techniques were used to prepare libraries and sequence TCR repertoires, to increase sequencing depth and limit assay-specific biases. Per donor, leukapheresis produced somewhere between about 0.94 and 9 billion PBMCs. The full study reports these points: Compared with non-shared clonotypes, the clonotypes found in all four sorted-subset donors had higher generation probabilities. Across four donors, roughly 5.1% of naive CD4, 3% to 4% of naive CD8, under 2.5% of memory CD4, and approximately 0.42% of memory CD8 clonotypes were shared. Even with the large sequencing depth, rarefaction of the sorted-subset datasets indicated that sequencing was incomplete. Based on pairwise subsampling, the degree of clonotype sharing among donors was expected to be affected by sequencing depth. Larger estimated clonotype richness was generally found for naive subsets than for memory subsets. Sampling was restricted to blood, and TCR repertoires in tissues likely differ from the TCR repertoires found in blood. Because the study included a small number of donors, the genetic and exposure-history diversity represented was limited.

For CDR1 and CDR2, the germline V gene lists SGHTA and FQGNSA. Inclusive of the bounding cysteine and phenylalanine, the CDR3 is 15 residues long. Only the CDR3 DNA stays, 45 bases, in frame from base 1. Germline trimming: 4 bases from V, 9 bases from J; junction bases outside gene matches: 8. Healthy HIV-negative adults with no recently reported acute infections or vaccinations were included as donors. Only Caucasian adults living in Nashville, Tennessee, USA were represented among the donors. CD4+ T cells were enriched by magnetic negative selection; naive cells were then positively selected on CD45RA, and the negative fraction formed the memory subset. Blood was collected by leukapheresis, and PBMCs were isolated by Ficoll-Histopaque density gradient centrifugation and then cryopreserved in liquid nitrogen vapor phase. Analytical flow cytometry was used to check the purity and quantity of each magnetically sorted T cell population. From each sorted fraction, genomic DNA was isolated and quantified by UV absorbance on a Nanodrop 2000c.

There are a few counts of this clone. This clone's antigen is unknown. Nothing much larger sits one base from this clone, and base qualities are not available. TCR CDR3 regions were amplified from genomic DNA by multiplex PCR using the deep immunoSEQ assay. Extracted genomic DNA from each cell subset was spread evenly across all wells of several immunoSEQ 96-well plates, with each plate serving as a replicate. For sorted subsets, around 200 ng genomic DNA, equal to 30,000 to 35,000 T cell genomes, was loaded into each replicate PCR. Purified libraries were quantified with a Qubit 3.0 fluorometer, sized on a Bioanalyzer 2100, and re-quantified with the KAPA Library Quantification kit. A separate single-read 150-cycle Illumina NextSeq 550 flow cell was used to sequence each immunoSEQ 96-well plate. On the study's bioinformatics: The immunoSEQ output contained only junctional sequences without quality scores, so filtering could not match that applied to full-length reads. To assign V/J genes and CDR3, sequences were annotated using PyIR, a Python wrapper for IgBLAST v1.9, with IMGT germline references. Reads with weak V/J assignments (E-value above 1e-6), missing CDR3, stop codons, out-of-frame junctions, or ambiguous translated residues were removed. V3J clonotypes were defined as sequences sharing an identical inferred V gene, J gene, and CDR3 amino acid sequence. Percentage overlap between repertoires was calculated by dividing the number of shared unique clonotypes by the size of the smaller repertoire. RTK rarefaction, the Chao1 estimator, and Recon v2.1 estimates of unobserved clonotypes were used to assess repertoire richness. OLGA was used to compute generation probabilities for all TCRbeta clonotypes that the gDNA method yielded from a handful of donors. Imported from immuneACCESS, the table was reduced by TCRdb to in-frame sequences with V and J called. These copies leave out some clones; in studies compared against another copy, an unresolved V gene accounts for under half, and the cause of the remainder is not known. V, J and clone size are those of that table, while D and trimming were read from the DNA. The sample table contains roughly 2 million clones; only one count was recorded for 85% to 95% of them. The top ten clonotypes cover roughly 0.13% of the sample.

The rearranged chain carries TRBV7-2 and TRBJ1-6; TRBD1 lines up with 8 middle nucleotides. The receptor was isolated from a man between 18 and 29 years old in good health. Sequenced input: naive CD4+ T cells sorted from blood. This sample's cell subset or site label indicates: CD45RA+ positively selected. The sequence in DNA is TGTGCCAGCAGCTCGACCGGGACAGGTCCTTCACCCCTCCACTTT. Its amino acids are CASSSTGTGPSPLHF.